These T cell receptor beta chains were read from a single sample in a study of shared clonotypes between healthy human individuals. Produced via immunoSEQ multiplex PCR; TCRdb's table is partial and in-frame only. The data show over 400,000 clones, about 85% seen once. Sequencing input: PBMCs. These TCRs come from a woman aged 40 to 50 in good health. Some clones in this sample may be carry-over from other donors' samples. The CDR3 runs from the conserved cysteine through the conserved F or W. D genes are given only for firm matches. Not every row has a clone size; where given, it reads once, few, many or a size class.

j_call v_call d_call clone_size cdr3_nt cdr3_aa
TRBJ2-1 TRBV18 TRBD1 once TGTGCCAGCTCACCAAGGGACAGGGATAGGGAGCAGTTCTTC CASSPRDRDREQFF
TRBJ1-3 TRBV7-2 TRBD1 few TGTGCCAGCAGCCGAGACAGGGGCCCTGGAAACACCATATATTTT CASSRDRGPGNTIYF
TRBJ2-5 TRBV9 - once TGTGCCAGCAGCGTAGGGAGCGGACAAGAGACCCAGTACTTC CASSVGSGQETQYF
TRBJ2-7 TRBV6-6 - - TGTGCCAGCTCATATCGGGCAGGGGCGGGTTGGCAGTACTTC CASSYRAGAGWQYF
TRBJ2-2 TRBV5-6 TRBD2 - TGTGCCAGCAGCAGGGGACTAGCGGAGAACACCGGGGAGCTGTTTTTT CASSRGLAENTGELFF
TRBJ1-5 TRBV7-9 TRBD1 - TGTGCCAGCAGCGACAGGGGGGGAAGCAATCAGCCCCAGCATTTT CASSDRGGSNQPQHF
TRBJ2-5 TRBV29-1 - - TGCAGCGTTGTTGAGCAAGAGACTAAGTACTTC CSVVEQETKYF
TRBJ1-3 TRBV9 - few TGTGCCAGCAGCGTAGGTCCAAACTCTGGAAACACCATATATTTT CASSVGPNSGNTIYF
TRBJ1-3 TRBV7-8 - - TGTGCCAGCAGCTTAGATCCGGGGACGAAGTATTTT CASSLDPGTKYF
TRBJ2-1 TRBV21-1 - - TGTGCCAGCAGCAAAGGGGTCACCGGGAGGGCCTACAATGAGCAGTTCTTC CASSKGVTGRAYNEQFF
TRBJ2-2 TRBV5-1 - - TGCGCCAGCAGCTTGGGCCCGGCGCCGAACACCGGGGAGCTGTTTTTT CASSLGPAPNTGELFF
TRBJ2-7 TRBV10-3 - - TGTGCCATCAGTGCCGAAGCCTACGAGCAGTACTTC CAISAEAYEQYF
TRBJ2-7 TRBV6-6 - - TGTGCCAGCACCAAGGGGGAATCCTACGAGCAGTACTTC CASTKGESYEQYF
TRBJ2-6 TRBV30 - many TGTGCCTGGAGTCGCATCGGGTCCGTCGGGGCCAACGTCCTGACTTTC CAWSRIGSVGANVLTF
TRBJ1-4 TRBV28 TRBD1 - TGTGCCAGCAGTCCCGGACAGGGTAATGAAAAACTGTTTTTT CASSPGQGNEKLFF
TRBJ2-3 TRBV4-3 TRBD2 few TGCGCCAGCAGCCAAGGACTAGCGGGAACTACACCGATGGGAGATACGCAGTATTTT CASSQGLAGTTPMGDTQYF
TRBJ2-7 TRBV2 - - TGTGCCAGCTGCGGGACGGCGGCAGGAGAGCAGTACTTC CASCGTAAGEQYF
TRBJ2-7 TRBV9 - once TGTGCCAGCAGCGTAGATCCGGGGTACGAGCAGTACTTC CASSVDPGYEQYF
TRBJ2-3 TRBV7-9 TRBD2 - TGTGCCAGCAGCTTAGGGGTTAGCGGGAGGGACACAGATACGCAGTATTTT CASSLGVSGRDTDTQYF
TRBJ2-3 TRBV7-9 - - TGTGCCAGCAGGGGGATTGGTGCCGCGGGAGATACGCAGTATTTT CASRGIGAAGDTQYF
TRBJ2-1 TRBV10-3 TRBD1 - TGTGCCACCCATAACGGGGCAGGGGGTGGCAATGAGCAGTTCTTC CATHNGAGGGNEQFF
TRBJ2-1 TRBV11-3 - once TGTGCCAGCAGCTTTGGAGGGCAAGTAGACAATGAGCAGTTCTTC CASSFGGQVDNEQFF
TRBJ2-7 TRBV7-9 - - TGTGCCAGCAGCTCATCGGTACTAGCAAGCGAGCAGTACTTC CASSSSVLASEQYF
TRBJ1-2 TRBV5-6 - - TGTGCCAGCAGCTCCTTCGGAGGCTACACCTTC CASSSFGGYTF
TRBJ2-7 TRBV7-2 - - TGTGCCAGCAGCTTATTATTCTACGAGCAGTACTTC CASSLLFYEQYF
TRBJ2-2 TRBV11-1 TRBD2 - TGTGCCAGCAGCTTAGGAACTAGCGGGGGCACCGGGGAGCTGTTTTTT CASSLGTSGGTGELFF
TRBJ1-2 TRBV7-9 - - TGTGCCAGCAGCTACGGAGGGTTTGATGGCTACACCTTC CASSYGGFDGYTF
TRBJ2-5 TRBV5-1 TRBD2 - TGCGCCAGCAGCCCTCAAGCGGGAGGGCAGGCAGAGACCCAGTACTTC CASSPQAGGQAETQYF
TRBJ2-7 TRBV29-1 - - TGCAGCGTTCGGGGCCCTGGCGCCTACGAGCAGTACTTC CSVRGPGAYEQYF
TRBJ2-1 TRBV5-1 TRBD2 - TGCGCCAGCAGCCCGGTGGCGGGAGTCGGGTACAATGAGCAGTTCTTC CASSPVAGVGYNEQFF
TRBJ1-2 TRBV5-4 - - TGTGCCAGCAGATCCTGGGGCAGACTTGGCTACACCTTC CASRSWGRLGYTF
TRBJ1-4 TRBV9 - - TGTGCCAGCAGCGTCGGCAGGGGAAGTGAAAAACTGTTTTTT CASSVGRGSEKLFF
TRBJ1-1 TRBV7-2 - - TGTGCCAGCAGCTTAGTTTTCGGGCTGGGGACTGAAGCTTTCTTT CASSLVFGLGTEAFF
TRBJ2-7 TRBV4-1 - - TGCGCCAGCAGCCCCTTCAGAGGGGCAGACTACGAGCAGTACTTC CASSPFRGADYEQYF
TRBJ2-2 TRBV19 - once TGTGCCAGTAGTAACGTCCGGGAGCTGTTTTTT CASSNVRELFF